The text below deals with one TCR beta chain. Its antigen remains unknown. The data derive from a study of T cell responses to AZD1222 COVID-19 vaccine. Looking at the study overall: Pooled in the analysis were second doses at about 4 or about 12 weeks.

This CDR3 spans 17 amino acids. Per germline, CDR1 SNHLY and CDR2 FYNNEI. The V end was cut by 0 bases, the J end by 0 bases, with 13 bases between. Study-level results: Clonal diversity was possibly underestimated, and the donors were mostly white British, with more females. Two AZD1222 administrations were followed by greater Spike-specific TCR breadth and depth.

Profiling relied on immunoSEQ multiplex PCR, and the TCRdb table lists in-frame clones only, not all of them. This table holds some 110,000 clones, 82% found once. The V call is TRBV2, the J call TRBJ2-3; D unclear. The sample here was peripheral blood, taken on day 0 of AZD1222 vaccination. The TCR originated in an adult in good health. CDR3 bases: TGTGCCAGCAGTGAAGCGTTAACAGTAGGTAGCACAGATACGCAGTATTTT. The encoded protein is CASSEALTVGSTDTQYF.